One and the same sample provided the 14 T cell receptor beta chains below, sequenced in a study of breast tumors, draining lymph nodes, adjacent tissues. Samples came from axillary lymph nodes draining the breast cancer. TCRdb recomputed calls from the multiplex PCR reads with MiXCR, one row per CDR3 protein. The sample records some 100,000 distinct CDR3 sequences, about 20% being singletons. Sequencing was carried out using axillary lymph node tissue. The receptors were gathered from a female donor with breast cancer. Some clones in this sample may be carry-over from other donors' samples.

This clonotype was seen ten or more times. The V and J genes are TRBV3-1 and TRBJ1-5; D uncertain. Germline assignment: CDR1 LGHDT and CDR2 YNNKEL (reference sequence). The CDR3 is 15 amino acids. V shed 4 bases and J shed 1 base, with 11 bases lying between them. The CDR3 here is CASSLGLGSNQPQHF. DNA for the CDR3: TGTGCCAGCAGCCTAGGCTTAGGGAGCAATCAGCCCCAGCATTTT.

This clonotype was counted ten times or more. The chain recombines TRBV7-9 with TRBJ2-7; D remains ambiguous. There are 12 residues in the CDR3. Germline CDR1 SEHNR, CDR2 FQNEAQ (reference sequence). V lost 5 bases to trimming and J lost 5 bases, with 10 bases between them. As DNA, the CDR3 is TGTGCCAGCAGCGTGACAACCCACGAGCAGTACTTC. As protein: CASSVTTHEQYF.

Worth noting for this clonotype: A much more abundant neighbour one base away suggests this may be a read error. DNA for the CDR3: TGTGCCTGGAGTACAGGGTTTTACTATGGCTACGCCTTC. This codes for CAWSTGFYYGYAF. The gene calls are TRBV30 and TRBJ1-2, with D perhaps TRBD1 (6 bases). Germline V CDR1 and CDR2: GTSNPN, SVGIG (reference sequence). CDR3 length equals 13 residues.

This clonotype was recorded at least ten times. V and J are TRBV20-1 and TRBJ2-5, with D perhaps TRBD1 or TRBD2 (6 bases each). V dropped 4 bases and J dropped 2 bases, with 17 bases sitting between them. Germline CDR1 DFQATT, CDR2 SNEGSKA (reference sequence). This CDR3 region has 15 residues. CDR3 nucleotides: TGCAGTGCTACCGGCACGGGGGCAGGGCAAGAGACCCAGTACTTC. Translated, it gives CSATGTGAGQETQYF.

This chain joins TRBV5-1 and TRBJ2-2, with TRBD2 identical over 8 bases. V lost 0 bases and J lost 7; bases outside the gene matches: 8. CDR3 length equals 16 residues. The V gene's germline CDR1 is SGHRS and CDR2 YFSETQ. The CDR3, as DNA: TGCGCCAGCAGCTTGGAGGGACTAGTCGGAGTCGGGGAGCTGTTTTTT. Translated: CASSLEGLVGVGELFF.

This chain joins TRBV18 and TRBJ2-4, with 9 bases identical to TRBD1. V dropped 3 bases and J dropped 7; count of bases not matched to a gene: 4. CDR1 is KGHSH, CDR2 LQKENI, per germline. The CDR3 runs to 14 residues. This CDR3 reads CASSPGQGGNIQYF. As DNA, the CDR3 is TGTGCCAGCTCACCGGGACAGGGAGGGAACATTCAGTACTTC.

This clonotype came up many times. The V call is TRBV6-1, the J call TRBJ2-3; 10 bases fit TRBD2. This CDR3 contains 14 residues. CDR1 MNHNS and CDR2 SASEGT come from the germline V gene. Losses at the gene ends were 6 bases for V and 7 bases for J; bases not matched to a gene: 7. CDR3 in DNA: TGTGCCAGCAGCCCTAGCGGGAGTGGTAATACGCAGTATTTT. Encoded protein: CASSPSGSGNTQYF.

A note on this clonotype: A clone one base away is much larger, so this may be a read error. The V call is TRBV5-4, the J call TRBJ2-3; D might be TRBD1 (5 bases). CDR1 SGHNT and CDR2 YYREEE come from the germline V gene (reference sequence). CDR3 length equals 15 residues. The germline V and J ends were trimmed by 5 bases and 1 base, with 14 bases remaining between them. As DNA, the CDR3 is TGTGCCAGCAGGGCCCCCGACAGCGGCACAGATACGCAGTATTTT. Its translation: CASRAPDSGTDTQYF.

In the case of this clonotype: A much larger clone sits a single nucleotide away, making a read error possible. The chain recombines TRBV7-9 with TRBJ1-5; D might be TRBD1 (5 bases). CDR3 length equals 16 residues. CDR1 SEHNR and CDR2 FQNEAQ come from the germline V gene (reference sequence). In DNA form, the CDR3 reads TGTGCCGGCAGCCAAACGGACCTTTTTGGGACTGAGGTCCAGCATTTT. Its protein product is CAGSQTDLFGTEVQHF.

The sample holds many counts of this clonotype. The chain couples TRBV20-1 to TRBJ1-5; the D gene is possibly TRBD1 (5 bases). Trimming pared 0 bases from V and 5 bases from J, leaving 17 bases between. Germline CDR1 reads DFQATT; CDR2 reads SNEGSKA (reference sequence). The CDR3 is 16 amino acids. CDR3 in amino acids: CSARDILGGEYQPQHF. Here the CDR3 DNA reads TGCAGTGCTAGAGATATCTTGGGGGGGGAATATCAGCCCCAGCATTTT.

The V call is TRBV27, the J call TRBJ2-5, with 7 bases aligning to TRBD1. The germline V gene encodes CDR1 MNHEY and CDR2 SMNVEV (reference sequence). The ends lost 5 bases at V and 2 bases at J; junction bases unmatched: 8. CDR3 length: 15 amino acids. This chain's CDR3 is CASSQRGHQQETQYF. For the CDR3, the DNA is TGTGCCAGCAGTCAAAGGGGGCACCAACAAGAGACCCAGTACTTC.

A few counts support this clonotype. The chain has TRBV7-8 and TRBJ1-4; 7 bases fit TRBD1. Germline lookup yields CDR1 SGHVS and CDR2 FQNEAQ. V was clipped by 4 bases and J by 6 bases; unmatched bases: 5. The CDR3 has 14 residues. CDR3 DNA sequence: TGTGCCAGCAGCTCAAGGGGGCCGGATGAAAAACTGTTTTTT. Translation gives CASSSRGPDEKLFF.

The V call is TRBV3-1, the J call TRBJ2-1, with TRBD2 matching over 7 bases. The junction had 4 bases not matched to a gene; V was cut back by 1 base and J by 1 base. The length of the CDR3 is 16 residues. CDR1 and CDR2 (germline): LGHDT, YNNKEL (reference sequence). CDR3 residues: CASSQGGGISYNEQFF. DNA for the CDR3: TGTGCCAGCAGCCAAGGGGGGGGGATTTCCTACAATGAGCAGTTCTTC.

This clonotype was recorded at least ten times. This chain links TRBV5-8 with TRBJ1-4; tentative D call: TRBD1 (5 bases). This CDR3 is 15 amino acids long. Trimming took 0 bases from V and 5 from J, leaving 11 bases between them. Germline assignment: CDR1 SGHTS and CDR2 YDEGEE. The CDR3 loop reads CASSLVGTLNEKLFF. CDR3 DNA sequence: TGTGCCAGCAGCTTGGTGGGGACCCTAAATGAAAAACTGTTTTTT.